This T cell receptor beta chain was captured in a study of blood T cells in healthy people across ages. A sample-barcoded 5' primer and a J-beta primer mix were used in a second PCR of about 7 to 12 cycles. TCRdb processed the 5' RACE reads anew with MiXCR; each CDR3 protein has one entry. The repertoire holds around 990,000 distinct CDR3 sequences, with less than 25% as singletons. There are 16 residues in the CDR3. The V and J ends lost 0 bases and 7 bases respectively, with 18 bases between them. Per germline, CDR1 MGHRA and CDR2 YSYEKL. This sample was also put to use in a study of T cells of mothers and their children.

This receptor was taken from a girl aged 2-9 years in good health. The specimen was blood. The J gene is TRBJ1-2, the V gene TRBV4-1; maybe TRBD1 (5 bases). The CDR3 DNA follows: TGCGCCAGCAGCCAAGATCGTGAGACGGGGCGCGGTGGCTACACCTTC. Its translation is CASSQDRETGRGGYTF.